The subject of this entry is one TCR beta chain. This PCR relied on a set of 60 Vbeta primers and 13 Jbeta primers. Measured with immunoSEQ multiplex PCR; TCRdb has only the in-frame clones, and not every one. Of about 140,000 clones in the sample, approximately 84% were seen once. Nominal health characterized the donors when sampled, though unrecorded immune exposures were likely. This entry comes from a study of cytomegalovirus exposure and HLA in healthy donors. Germline CDR1 is MDHEN and CDR2 is SYDVKM. V gave up 6 bases and J gave up 4 bases, with 7 bases separating them. The CDR3 extends over 13 amino acids.

The chain joins TRBV28 to TRBJ1-6; D not certain. The TCR comes from a woman aged 40 to 55 in good health and CMV-seronegative. The sequenced sample was PBMCs. DNA of the CDR3: TGTGCCAGCAGACGGGAGTATAATTCACCCCTCCACTTT. Translated, it gives CASRREYNSPLHF.